The 20 T cell receptor beta chains given below trace back to one sample, sequenced in a study of blood T cells in healthy people across ages. Sample-barcoded 5' priming and a J-beta primer mix drove a second PCR of roughly 6 to 12 cycles. From the 5' RACE reads, TCRdb called clonotypes with MiXCR, one entry per CDR3 protein. Of 1.5 million to 2 million distinct CDR3 sequences detected, 28% appear once; the ten largest clones hold more than 6%. The material sequenced was blood. The origin of the receptors is a woman aged 25 to 39 in good health.

The J gene is TRBJ2-3, the V gene TRBV7-2; the match to TRBD2 covers 12 bases. CDR1 is SGHTA, CDR2 FQGNSA, per germline. The length of the CDR3 is 16 residues. Trimming cost V 3 bases and J 5 bases; bases outside gene matches: 6. CDR3 residues: CASSLASGGAGDTQYF. In DNA form, the CDR3 reads TGTGCCAGCAGCTTGGCTAGCGGGGGGGCGGGAGATACGCAGTATTTT.

This clonotype was recorded a few times. J is TRBJ2-5 and V is TRBV20-1; 8 positions match TRBD1. CDR3 length: 15 residues. Germline V gene data show CDR1 as DFQATT and CDR2 as SNEGSKA (reference sequence). J was trimmed by 5 bases and V by 0 bases; bases with no gene match: 8. CDR3 residues: CSAREDYRGWETQYF. The CDR3, as DNA: TGCAGTGCTAGAGAGGATTACAGGGGGTGGGAGACCCAGTACTTC.

This clonotype was counted only a few times. The chain joins TRBV20-1 to TRBJ1-2; D call uncertain. Trimming took 0 bases from V and 5 from J, leaving 7 bases between them. This CDR3 comprises 12 residues. Looked up from germline, CDR1 is DFQATT and CDR2 is SNEGSKA (reference sequence). CDR3 sequence reads: CSARDEKYGYTF. The CDR3 nucleotides read TGCAGTGCTAGAGATGAAAAGTATGGCTACACCTTC.

This clonotype showed up just a few times. The CDR3 region is CASRGGRQGRGSNQPQHF. In DNA form, the CDR3 reads TGTGCCAGCAGGGGGGGACGACAGGGAAGGGGAAGCAATCAGCCCCAGCATTTT. V gene TRBV6-2 or TRBV6-3 combines with J gene TRBJ1-5, with 7 bases lining up with TRBD1. The CDR3 has 18 amino acids. Per germline, CDR1 MNHEY and CDR2 SVGEGT. V lost 6 bases and J lost 1; bases outside the gene matches: 15.

The rearrangement joins TRBV4-2 to TRBJ2-5; D possibly uses TRBD1 or TRBD2 (5 bases each). Trimming took 0 bases from V and 5 from J, leaving 13 bases between them. This CDR3 contains 15 residues. CDR1 is LGHNA and CDR2 is YNFKEQ in the germline V gene. This chain's CDR3 is CASSQDGTPGETQYF. The CDR3 bases are TGTGCCAGCAGCCAAGATGGGACCCCTGGGGAGACCCAGTACTTC.

There are a few counts of this clonotype. V is TRBV27 and J is TRBJ2-3; no firm D call. Trimming stripped 3 bases from V and 6 bases from J, with 16 bases between. The CDR3 sequence is 15 residues long. Per the germline V gene, CDR1 is MNHEY and CDR2 is SMNVEV (reference sequence). In nucleotides, the CDR3 is TGTGCCAGCAGTTTCATCCGTGGATCCTTGGATACGCAGTATTTT. Its protein is CASSFIRGSLDTQYF.

This clonotype was recorded at least ten times. The genes are TRBV7-2 and TRBJ2-5, with D uncertain. V lost 1 base to trimming and J lost 3 bases, with 6 bases between them. The CDR3 loop spans 13 amino acids. The germline V gene encodes CDR1 SGHTA and CDR2 FQGNSA. The CDR3: CASSLVPEETQYF. The CDR3 DNA sequence: TGTGCCAGCAGCTTAGTTCCAGAAGAGACCCAGTACTTC.

The sample holds many counts of this clonotype. The CDR3 is CASSPEDRIPYEQYF. The DNA for the CDR3 is TGTGCCAGCTCACCAGAGGACAGGATCCCCTACGAGCAGTACTTC. J is TRBJ2-7 and V is TRBV18, with 7 bases lining up with TRBD1. Germline CDR1 is KGHSH and CDR2 is LQKENI. The CDR3 contains 15 residues. V was clipped by 2 bases and J by 2 bases; unmatched bases: 6. Full variable domain (missing parts from reference TRBV18 and TRBJ2-7): NAGVMQNPRHLVRRRGQEARLRCSPMKGHSHVYWYRQLPEEGLKFMVYLQKENIIDESGMPKERFSAEFPKEGPSILRIQQVVRGDSAAYFCASSPEDRIPYEQYFGPGTRLTVT.

V gene TRBV28 combines with J gene TRBJ1-1; 9 nucleotides align to TRBD1. Per germline, CDR1 MDHEN and CDR2 SYDVKM. J lost 4 bases, V lost 5 bases, and 14 bases had no gene match. The CDR3 contains 17 residues. CDR3 in amino acids: CASSPITGGVERTEAFF. CDR3 DNA: TGTGCCAGCAGTCCCATCACAGGGGGCGTTGAGCGCACTGAAGCTTTCTTT. The full variable domain, rest sourced from reference TRBV28 and TRBJ1-1, is DVKVTQSSRYLVKRTGEKVFLECVQDMDHENMFWYRQDPGLGLRLIYFSYDVKMKEKGDIPEGYSVSREKKERFSLILESASTNQTSMYLCASSPITGGVERTEAFFGQGTRLTVV.

Worth noting for this clonotype: Germline and junction disagree at one end, which may indicate a read error. The chain links TRBV18 to TRBJ2-7; TRBD2 matches at 8 bases. The CDR3 contains 16 residues. CDR1 and CDR2 (germline): KGHSH, LQKENI. The CDR3 reads CASSLLRGGSSYERYF. CDR3 sequence (DNA): TGTGCCAGCTCACTACTCCGGGGGGGGTCCTCCTACGAGCGGTACTTC. Full variable domain (missing parts from reference TRBV18 and TRBJ2-7): NAGVMQNPRHLVRRRGQEARLRCSPMKGHSHVYWYRQLPEEGLKFMVYLQKENIIDESGMPKERFSAEFPKEGPSILRIQQVVRGDSAAYFCASSLLRGGSSYERYFGPGTRLTVT.

This clonotype showed up just a few times. The chain combines TRBV12-3 or TRBV12-4 with TRBJ1-4; possibly TRBD1 for D (5 bases). The CDR3 has 15 residues. V lost 7 bases and J 7 bases, leaving 19 bases between the germline ends. DNA for the CDR3: TGTGCCAGCACCCTAGGCACAGGCCGGCGTGAAAAACTGTTTTTT. It codes for CASTLGTGRREKLFF.

The CDR3 here is CASSHDYFGSYNEQFF. CDR3 sequence (DNA): TGTGCCAGCAGCCATGATTACTTTGGTTCCTACAATGAGCAGTTCTTC. The rearrangement links TRBV4-2 to TRBJ2-1, with D uncertain. Trimming left V 3 bases short and J 1 base short, with 13 bases between. Germline CDR1 reads LGHNA; CDR2 reads YNFKEQ. The CDR3 consists of 16 residues.

This clonotype was counted only a few times. This chain joins TRBV14 and TRBJ1-2, with D possibly TRBD1 on 6 matching bases. The CDR3 is 13 residues long. Germline loops: CDR1 SGHDN, CDR2 FVKESK. Trimming took 2 bases from V and 6 from J, leaving 10 bases between them. The CDR3 spells CASSQSGADGYTF. Written as DNA, the CDR3 is TGTGCCAGCAGCCAATCAGGGGCGGATGGCTACACCTTC.

Comments on this clonotype: This may be a read error, as it is one base from a much larger clone. The chain uses TRBV7-2 and TRBJ1-5; no clear D gene. Looked up from germline, CDR1 is SGHTA and CDR2 is FQGNSA. The CDR3 has 14 residues. The CDR3 loop is CAGSFWDSNQPQHF. For the CDR3, the DNA is TGTGCCGGCAGCTTTTGGGATAGCAATCAGCCCCAGCATTTT.

This clonotype showed up many times. The CDR3 DNA sequence: TGCGCCAGCAGCCAAACAGGGTACAATGAGCAGTTCTTC. Its translation: CASSQTGYNEQFF. J is TRBJ2-1 and V is TRBV5-1; D possibly corresponds to TRBD1 (6 bases). V lost 4 bases and J 4 bases, leaving 9 bases between the germline ends. Germline-derived CDR1 and CDR2 are SGHRS and YFSETQ. CDR3 size: 13 residues. Full variable domain (missing parts from reference TRBV5-1 and TRBJ2-1): KAGVTQTPRYLIKTRGQQVTLSCSPISGHRSVSWYQQTPGQGLQFLFEYFSETQRNKGNFPGRFSGRQFSNSRSEMNVSTLELGDSALYLCASSQTGYNEQFFGPGTRLTVL.

In the case of this clonotype: It may be a read error: a sequence one base away is much more abundant. The V call is TRBV20-1, the J call TRBJ2-4; D gene uncertain. TRBJ2-7 matches the DNA end more closely, so the J call is doubtful. The V gene's germline CDR1 is DFQATT and CDR2 SNEGSKA (reference sequence). This CDR3 is 12 amino acids long. The CDR3 sequence: CSARAEMDEQYF. CDR3 nucleotides: TGCAGTGCTAGAGCGGAGATGGACGAGCAGTACTTC.

The CDR3 nucleotides are TGTGCCAGCAGTGGCCCGGGACAGGGGATTTACGAGCAGTACTTC. Its translation is CASSGPGQGIYEQYF. The chain combines TRBV6-5 with TRBJ2-7; the match to TRBD1 covers 10 bases. CDR1 is MNHEY, CDR2 SVGAGI, per germline. With V trimmed by 5 bases and J by 4 bases, 8 bases remained unmatched. CDR3 length: 15 amino acids.

This clonotype was seen repeatedly, ten times or more. The V and J genes are TRBV29-1 and TRBJ2-7; the match to TRBD1 covers 8 bases. The CDR3 runs to 13 residues. With 4 bases clipped from V and 3 bases from J, the junction kept 5 bases outside the gene matches. In germline, CDR1 is SQVTM, CDR2 ANQGSEA. Here the CDR3 DNA reads TGCAGCGTTGTTTCCGGACAGGGCTACGAGCAGTACTTC. It codes for CSVVSGQGYEQYF.

This clonotype was seen repeatedly, ten times or more. The V call is TRBV18, the J call TRBJ2-6; D possibly matches TRBD1 or TRBD2 (5 bases each). Germline V gene sequence: CDR1 KGHSH, CDR2 LQKENI. The CDR3 is made up of 18 amino acids. V was clipped by 3 bases and J by 0 bases, with 15 bases between them. The CDR3 region has the DNA TGTGCCAGCTCACCCCGGGACGACGGGACCTCTGGGGCCAACGTCCTGACTTTC. Translating it yields CASSPRDDGTSGANVLTF.

At least ten counts were recorded for this clonotype. This sequence joins TRBV7-7 and TRBJ2-1; the D gene is possibly TRBD2 (6 bases). The CDR3 has 14 residues. Trimming took off 1 base at V and 6 bases at J, with 10 bases between the two ends. The germline gives CDR1 SSHAT, CDR2 FNYEAQ (reference sequence). The CDR3 sequence: CASSLVGGTNEQFF. CDR3 DNA: TGTGCCAGCAGCTTAGTCGGCGGGACCAATGAGCAGTTCTTC.